This TCR beta chain is drawn from a study of human T cells and chemical hapten exposure. TCRdb fed the RACE reads into MiXCR, producing one record per CDR3 protein. The sample contains around 300,000 distinct CDR3 sequences, approximately 5% of which appear only once. CDR3 size: 12 residues. Trimming took off 6 bases at V and 5 bases at J, with 13 bases between the two ends. Germline V lookup: CDR1 SQVTM, CDR2 ANQGSEA. Time point in this sample: pre-sensitization, week 0. The sample's treatment: therapeutic diphenylcyclopropenone sensitization with weekly scalp DPC. This clonotype appeared many times. The receptor was isolated from a woman between 18 and 29 years old with alopecia areata. Some clones in this sample may be carry-over from other donors' samples. J is TRBJ1-1 and V is TRBV29-1; D unresolved. Sequencing was performed on whole blood, taken in connection with sensitization to the hapten diphenylcyclopropenone (DPC). This CDR3 is CSVGEGSTEAFF. As DNA, the CDR3 is TGCAGCGTCGGGGAGGGTTCGACTGAAGCTTTCTTT.